A single T cell receptor beta chain is shown here with its context. The antigen remains undetermined. CDR1 and CDR2 from the germline V gene are SGHDT and YYEEEE. This CDR3 is built from 15 residues. Trimming stripped 4 bases from V and 6 bases from J, with 14 bases between. The record originates from a study of shared clonotypes between healthy human individuals. Study-level results: Clonotypes shared by all four donors outscored non-shared clonotypes in generation probability. Rarefaction demonstrated incomplete sorted-subset sequencing despite large depth. The small donor group covered limited genetic and exposure diversity.

Sequencing was performed with immunoSEQ multiplex PCR; in TCRdb, only in-frame clones are kept and a portion is missing. The profile covers 950,000 to 1,100,000 clones, with 65% to 80% appearing a single time and roughly 1.4% taken by the ten largest. The sample taken for sequencing was memory CD4+ T cells sorted from blood. Subset given: CD45RA-negative fraction. The chain carries TRBV5-6 and TRBJ1-6, with D perhaps TRBD1 (6 bases). The source of this sequence is a man between 18 and 29 years old in good health. CDR3 bases: TGTGCCAGCAGCGCGGGGCAGGGGATTAATTCACCCCTCCACTTT. Its translation: CASSAGQGINSPLHF.